Following are 11 T cell receptor beta chains from one sample sequenced in a study of sequential checkpoint blockade in melanoma. Data came from immunoSEQ multiplex PCR; TCRdb stores just in-frame clones and leaves some out. Among about 28,000 clones listed, 85% to 90% were seen once. As for treatment: randomized to nivolumab then ipilimumab (arm A) or the reverse (arm B). The sequenced sample was CD8+ T cells sorted from blood (inferred from file names), obtained from a patient given nivolumab and ipilimumab in sequence. These receptors were collected from a human donor with melanoma.

This chain joins TRBV13 and TRBJ2-5, with D perhaps matching TRBD1 (6 bases). V was shortened by 5 bases and J by 4 bases, with 14 bases between the two germline ends. The germline V gene has CDR1 PRHDT and CDR2 FYEKMQ (reference sequence). There are 14 residues in the CDR3. CDR3 sequence (DNA): TGTGCCAGCAGCCCCCGAGGGGGAGCAGAGACCCAGTACTTC. This gives the protein CASSPRGGAETQYF.

This sequence joins TRBV7-3 and TRBJ2-5, with D possibly matching TRBD2 (5 bases). The V end lost 5 bases, the J end lost 5 bases, and 18 bases lay between the germline ends. Germline V gene data show CDR1 as SGHTA and CDR2 as FQGTGA. The CDR3 has 15 amino acids. In DNA form, the CDR3 reads TGTGCCAGCAGCCCCCAAGGCGGAGCGGTGGAGACCCAGTACTTC. Its protein product is CASSPQGGAVETQYF.

The V gene is TRBV4-1, the J gene TRBJ2-1; 7 positions match TRBD2. CDR1 and CDR2 from the germline V gene are MGHRA and YSYEKL. The ends lost 0 bases at V and 10 bases at J; junction bases unmatched: 3. CDR3 length: 13 amino acids. The CDR3 loop is CASSQEGRGEQFF. The CDR3 nucleotides are TGCGCCAGCAGCCAAGAAGGGAGGGGCGAGCAGTTCTTC.

The V and J genes are TRBV19 and TRBJ2-1; perhaps TRBD2 as D (5 bases). This CDR3 comprises 15 residues. Trimming took off 0 bases at V and 6 bases at J, with 12 bases between the two ends. Germline V lookup: CDR1 LNHDA, CDR2 SQIVND (reference sequence). CDR3 residues: CASSIDWRGSNEQFF. In DNA, the CDR3 is TGTGCCAGTAGTATAGATTGGCGTGGGAGCAATGAGCAGTTCTTC.

The chain uses TRBV4-2 and TRBJ1-1; a possible D gene is TRBD1 (6 bases). The CDR3 runs to 13 residues. The V end was cut by 8 bases, the J end by 2 bases, with 12 bases between. Germline V gene lookup returns CDR1 LGHNA and CDR2 YNFKEQ. This CDR3 reads CASATGLNTEAFF. Written as DNA, the CDR3 is TGTGCCAGCGCGACAGGTCTTAACACTGAAGCTTTCTTT.

The V gene is TRBV9, the J gene TRBJ2-1, with TRBD1 as a possible D gene (6 bases). This CDR3 comprises 15 residues. The germline V gene encodes CDR1 SGDLS and CDR2 YYNGEE. Trimming pared 4 bases from V and 1 base from J, leaving 12 bases between. The DNA of the CDR3 is TGTGCCAGCAGCCCCTACAGGGCTTCCTACAATGAGCAGTTCTTC. Its protein is CASSPYRASYNEQFF.

The CDR3 region has the DNA TGTGCCAGCAGCACCTCGGAACAGGGGTGGAGAAACACCATATATTTT. As protein: CASSTSEQGWRNTIYF. This rearrangement joins TRBV7-9 to TRBJ1-3; TRBD1 agrees at 7 bases. Losses at the gene ends were 5 bases for V and 5 bases for J; bases not matched to a gene: 12. The CDR3 is made up of 16 amino acids. Per the germline V gene, CDR1 is SEHNR and CDR2 is FQNEAQ (reference sequence).

The CDR3 DNA is TGTGCCAGCAGTAGGGGCACAGGGCGGGAGACCCAGTACTTC. Its translation is CASSRGTGRETQYF. The chain is built from TRBV28 and TRBJ2-5; the D gene is possibly TRBD1 (6 bases). The ends were cut back, 5 bases at V and 5 bases at J, with 15 bases in the middle. Germline V gene lookup returns CDR1 MDHEN and CDR2 SYDVKM. The CDR3 loop spans 14 amino acids.

CDR3 residues: CASSLASNEQFF. The CDR3 DNA follows: TGTGCCAGCAGTTTGGCTAGCAATGAGCAGTTCTTC. The chain is built from TRBV28 and TRBJ2-1; D is ambiguous. The CDR3 extends over 12 amino acids. The V gene's germline CDR1 is MDHEN and CDR2 SYDVKM. V was trimmed by 3 bases and J by 6 bases, leaving 6 bases between them.

The genes are TRBV13 and TRBJ2-2; D is possibly TRBD1 (6 bases). Germline-derived CDR1 and CDR2 are PRHDT and FYEKMQ (reference sequence). The CDR3 is 15 residues long. Trimming shortened V by 6 bases and J by 1 base, and 12 bases separated the two germline ends. CDR3 amino acids: CASSIRGENTGELFF. The CDR3 region has the DNA TGTGCCAGCAGTATCAGGGGTGAGAACACCGGGGAGCTGTTTTTT.

This chain links TRBV6-1 with TRBJ1-2; 7 bases line up with TRBD1. Germline V CDR1 and CDR2: MNHNS, SASEGT. The CDR3 consists of 15 residues. Germline trimming cut 0 bases from V and 10 bases from J; bases unmatched to any gene: 11. The CDR3 region is CASSEAETGYFVYTF. The DNA of the CDR3 is TGTGCCAGCAGTGAAGCGGAGACAGGGTACTTTGTCTACACCTTC.